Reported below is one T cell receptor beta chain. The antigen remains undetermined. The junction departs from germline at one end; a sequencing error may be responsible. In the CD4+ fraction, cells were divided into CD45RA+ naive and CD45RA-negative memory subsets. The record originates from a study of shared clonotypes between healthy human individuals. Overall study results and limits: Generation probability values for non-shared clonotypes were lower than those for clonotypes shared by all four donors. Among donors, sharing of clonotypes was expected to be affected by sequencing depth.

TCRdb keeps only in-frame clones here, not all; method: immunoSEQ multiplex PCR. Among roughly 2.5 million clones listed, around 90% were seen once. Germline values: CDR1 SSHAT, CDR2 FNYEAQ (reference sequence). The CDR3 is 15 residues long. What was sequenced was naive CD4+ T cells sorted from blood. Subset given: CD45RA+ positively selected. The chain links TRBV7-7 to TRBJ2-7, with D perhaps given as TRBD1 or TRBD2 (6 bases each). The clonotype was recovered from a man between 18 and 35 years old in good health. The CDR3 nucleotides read TGTGCTAGCAGCTCCCTAGGAGGGGGGTTCTACGAGCAGTACTTC. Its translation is CASSSLGGGFYEQYF.